The next 19 T cell receptor beta chains were all read from a single sample in a study of blood T cell repertoires in COVID-19. Produced via immunoSEQ multiplex PCR; TCRdb's table is partial and in-frame only. The sample records about 190,000 clones, over 75% being singletons. Sequenced sample: peripheral blood. These receptors were collected from a man aged 50 or older with acute or convalescent COVID-19.

V is TRBV10-2 and J is TRBJ2-7; the D gene is possibly TRBD1 (5 bases). The germline V gene encodes CDR1 WSHSY and CDR2 SAAADI. The CDR3 contains 17 residues. Deletions cut 5 bases from V and 5 bases from J, with 25 bases between. As DNA, the CDR3 is TGCGCCAGCAGTCGATCAGGGTCCCTCGGCTCCGGAAACGAGCAGTACTTC. This sequence encodes CASSRSGSLGSGNEQYF.

CDR3 nucleotides: TGTGCCACCCAAGGACACATGAACACTGAAGCTTTCTTT. Residues: CATQGHMNTEAFF. The genes are TRBV28 and TRBJ1-1; perhaps TRBD1 as D (5 bases). Trimming shortened V by 10 bases and J by 0 bases, and 12 bases separated the two germline ends. CDR1 and CDR2 (germline): MDHEN, SYDVKM. The CDR3 is 13 amino acids.

The CDR3 reads CASISQGSGANVLTF. The CDR3 bases are TGTGCCAGTATCTCACAGGGCTCTGGGGCCAACGTCCTGACTTTC. The chain combines TRBV19 with TRBJ2-6, with a possible D match to TRBD1 (6 bases). In germline, CDR1 is LNHDA, CDR2 SQIVND (reference sequence). There are 15 residues in the CDR3. The ends were cut back, 7 bases at V and 0 bases at J, with 10 bases in the middle. The variable domain in full, with the rest retrieved from reference TRBV19 and TRBJ2-6, is DGGITQSPKYLFRKEGQNVTLSCEQNLNHDAMYWYRQDPGQGLRLIYYSQIVNDFQKGDIAEGYSVSREKKESFPLTVTSAQKNPTAFYLCASISQGSGANVLTFGAGSRLTVL.

This clone came up a few times. This chain joins TRBV6-1 and TRBJ2-7; TRBD1 matches at 8 bases. V shed 2 bases, J shed 2 bases, and the junction held 2 bases outside the gene matches. This CDR3 spans 14 amino acids. From germline, CDR1 is MNHNS and CDR2 SASEGT. DNA for the CDR3: TGTGCCAGCAGTGAAACAGGGGGTCCCTACGAGCAGTACGTC. Translation gives CASSETGGPYEQYV.

J is TRBJ2-3 and V is TRBV27; weak D call: TRBD2 (7 bases). CDR1 is MNHEY, CDR2 SMNVEV, per germline (reference sequence). V lost 6 bases to trimming and J lost 8 bases, with 18 bases between them. The CDR3 length is 14 residues. CDR3 sequence (DNA): TGTGCCAGCAGGCCCGGGGGGCCCCCTGGTACGCAGTATTTT. Amino acids: CASRPGGPPGTQYF.

The gene calls are TRBV24-1 and TRBJ2-2, with TRBD2 identical over 10 bases. There are 14 residues in the CDR3. Germline trimming cut 4 bases from V and 7 bases from J; bases unmatched to any gene: 2. CDR1 is KGHDR, CDR2 SFDVKD, per germline. The DNA of the CDR3 is TGTGCCACCAGTGACCGGACTAGCGGCGGGGAGCTGTTTTTT. This codes for CATSDRTSGGELFF.

The V and J genes are TRBV19 and TRBJ1-3; D call uncertain. Trimming left V 1 base short and J 4 bases short, with 8 bases between. Germline V gives CDR1 LNHDA, CDR2 SQIVND (reference sequence). The CDR3 sequence is 14 residues long. The CDR3 sequence is CASSIAFPGNTIYF. The CDR3 nucleotides are TGTGCCAGTAGTATAGCATTCCCCGGAAACACCATATATTTT. The full variable domain, its missing parts supplied by reference TRBV19 and TRBJ1-3, is DGGITQSPKYLFRKEGQNVTLSCEQNLNHDAMYWYRQDPGQGLRLIYYSQIVNDFQKGDIAEGYSVSREKKESFPLTVTSAQKNPTAFYLCASSIAFPGNTIYFGEGSWLTVV.

The V call is TRBV28, the J call TRBJ1-4; D possibly corresponds to TRBD1 (5 bases). Germline CDR1 is MDHEN and CDR2 is SYDVKM. V was trimmed by 2 bases and J by 7 bases, leaving 11 bases between them. This CDR3 has 14 amino acids. The CDR3 nucleotides are TGTGCCAGCAGTTTAGGGGCGAGAGGTGAAAAACTGTTTTTT. This encodes CASSLGARGEKLFF.

The CDR3 is CASSSNPRETQYF. The CDR3 region has the DNA TGTGCCAGCAGCTCCAACCCTCGGGAGACCCAGTACTTC. This chain joins TRBV7-2 and TRBJ2-5; D gene uncertain. Germline V lookup: CDR1 SGHTA, CDR2 FQGNSA. Between the trimmed V and J ends, which lost 4 bases and 5 bases, there was a span of 11 bases. This CDR3 comprises 13 residues.

The rearrangement joins TRBV15 to TRBJ1-1, with a possible D match to TRBD1 (5 bases). The V gene's germline CDR1 is LNHNV and CDR2 YYDKDF (reference sequence). Trimming cost V 3 bases and J 4 bases, with 15 bases left between them. The CDR3 runs 15 residues. CDR3 sequence (DNA): TGTGCCACCAGCAGTAGCAGGGTAGAGACCACTGAAGCTTTCTTT. Its translation: CATSSSRVETTEAFF. Looking up the rest from reference TRBV15 and TRBJ1-1 gives the full variable domain: DAMVIQNPRYQVTQFGKPVTLSCSQTLNHNVMYWYQQKSSQAPKLLFHYYDKDFNNEADTPDNFQSRRPNTSFCFLDIRSPGLGDTAMYLCATSSSRVETTEAFFGQGTRLTVV.

The rearrangement joins TRBV6-6 to TRBJ2-7, with 8 bases fitting TRBD1. CDR3 size: 14 residues. Looked up from germline, CDR1 is MNHNY and CDR2 is SVGAGI (reference sequence). With V trimmed by 7 bases and J by 5 bases, 10 bases remained unmatched. CDR3 sequence: CASKKGQGVHEQYV. In DNA form, the CDR3 reads TGTGCCAGCAAAAAAGGACAGGGCGTGCACGAGCAGTACGTC.

This clone was observed once. The V gene is TRBV28, the J gene TRBJ1-1, with TRBD1 identical over 10 bases. J was trimmed by 11 bases and V by 5 bases; bases with no gene match: 11. The V gene's germline CDR1 is MDHEN and CDR2 SYDVKM. This CDR3 comprises 14 residues. CDR3 DNA sequence: TGTGCCAGCAGTCCGCCGGGGACAGGGGCAAGGGCTTTCTTT. Amino acids: CASSPPGTGARAFF.

The V call is TRBV7-2, the J call TRBJ1-5, with 7 bases aligning to TRBD1. Germline V lookup: CDR1 SGHTA, CDR2 FQGNSA. The CDR3 spans 15 residues. The ends lost 1 base at V and 4 bases at J; junction bases unmatched: 4. CDR3 bases: TGTGCCAGCAGCTTAGACTACAGGGGAAATCAGCCCCAGCATTTT. Protein product: CASSLDYRGNQPQHF.

The chain employs TRBV28 and TRBJ1-4; a weak D match, TRBD1 (5 bases). V was trimmed by 5 bases and J by 2 bases, leaving 12 bases between them. This CDR3 contains 15 residues. Germline V gene data show CDR1 as MDHEN and CDR2 as SYDVKM. The CDR3 region has the DNA TGTGCCAGCAGTCCGCGCCGGGGGACTAATGAAAAACTGTTTTTT. Translated: CASSPRRGTNEKLFF.

In this sample, this clone turned up once. This chain links TRBV30 with TRBJ1-4, with TRBD1 as a possible D gene (5 bases). Deletions cut 1 base from V and 10 bases from J, with 16 bases between. The CDR3 consists of 14 residues. In germline, CDR1 is GTSNPN, CDR2 SVGIG (reference sequence). The CDR3 DNA reads TGTGCCTGGAGTGAAGGGACTGGTCTGCGAAAACTGTTTTTT. This translates into CAWSEGTGLRKLFF.

The rearrangement joins TRBV12-1 to TRBJ1-2; the table calls TRBD1, which could not be checked here. TRBV12-1 constitutes a pseudogene. The CDR3 sequence is 16 residues long. The CDR3 DNA sequence: TGTGCCAGCAGCCCTCATAATGGCAGGGGCCCGGATGGCTACACCTTC. Its translation is CASSPHNGRGPDGYTF.

The chain employs TRBV2 and TRBJ1-1; tentatively, D is TRBD1 (5 bases). CDR3 size: 15 residues. Germline values: CDR1 SNHLY, CDR2 FYNNEI. Trimming took 6 bases from V and 3 from J, leaving 17 bases between them. CDR3 sequence reads: CASRKMGGDDTEAFF. The CDR3 DNA follows: TGTGCCAGCAGGAAAATGGGCGGGGACGACACTGAAGCTTTCTTT.

The CDR3 sequence: CASSAGTGFLNTGELFF. As DNA, the CDR3 is TGTGCCAGCAGCGCCGGGACAGGGTTTCTAAACACCGGGGAGCTGTTTTTT. V usage is TRBV9 and J usage is TRBJ2-2; the match to TRBD1 covers 9 bases. Germline V lookup: CDR1 SGDLS, CDR2 YYNGEE. The CDR3 extends over 17 amino acids. Trimming at V came to 3 bases and at J to 2 bases, leaving 8 bases not matched to a gene.

This chain uses TRBV9 with TRBJ2-1; 10 bases map to TRBD1. Trimming cost V 4 bases and J 8 bases; bases outside gene matches: 12. Germline V gives CDR1 SGDLS, CDR2 YYNGEE. This CDR3 spans 16 amino acids. CDR3 amino acids: CASSTWTGGSMHEQFF. The CDR3 DNA reads as TGTGCCAGCAGCACCTGGACAGGGGGAAGTATGCATGAGCAGTTCTTC.